Listed below are T cell receptor beta chains from one sample, sequenced in a study of cytomegalovirus exposure and HLA in healthy donors. Clones were read by immunoSEQ multiplex PCR, and TCRdb kept only the in-frame ones, dropping some. Of around 130,000 clones in the sample, more than 80% were seen once. Input material: PBMCs. The receptor source for this set is a woman aged 30 to 39 in good health and CMV-seropositive. The CDR3 runs from the conserved cysteine through the conserved F or W. D genes are given only for firm matches. For some rows the clone size is stated as once, few or many, or as a class when expanded; others skip it.

J | D | size | V | CDR3 | DNA
TRBJ1-5 | NA | once | TRBV5-5 | CASSSLEGDNQPQHF | TGTGCCAGCAGCTCACTGGAAGGGGACAATCAGCCCCAGCATTTT
TRBJ1-1 | TRBD1 | NA | TRBV18 | CASSPRDRSNTEAFF | TGTGCCAGCTCACCAAGGGACAGATCGAACACTGAAGCTTTCTTT
TRBJ2-7 | NA | few | TRBV19 | CASSPLGGGEQYF | TGTGCCAGTAGTCCCCTCGGAGGTGGGGAGCAGTACTTC
TRBJ2-7 | NA | NA | TRBV9 | CASSVAPGYEQYF | TGTGCCAGCAGCGTAGCACCGGGGTACGAGCAGTACTTC
TRBJ1-1 | NA | NA | TRBV5-1 | CASSGDFNTEAFF | TGCGCCAGCAGCGGGGACTTTAACACTGAAGCTTTCTTT
TRBJ1-1 | NA | NA | TRBV19 | CATVSGVKAFF | TGTGCCACCGTATCAGGGGTGAAAGCTTTCTTT
TRBJ1-2 | NA | NA | TRBV15 | CATSRASYGYTF | TGTGCCACCAGCAGAGCCTCTTATGGCTACACCTTC
TRBJ1-5 | NA | NA | TRBV28 | CASSLDSNQPQHF | TGTGCCAGCAGCCTAGATAGCAATCAGCCCCAGCATTTT
TRBJ2-2 | TRBD1 | NA | TRBV19 | CASSTRTGARAGELFF | TGTGCCAGTAGTACCCGGACAGGGGCAAGGGCCGGGGAGCTGTTTTTT
TRBJ2-3 | NA | NA | TRBV5-1 | CASSPEEGPTDTQYF | TGCGCCAGCAGCCCCGAAGAGGGCCCCACAGATACGCAGTATTTT
TRBJ2-4 | TRBD1 | once | TRBV6-5 | CASSWAGTGENIQYF | TGTGCCAGCAGTTGGGCGGGGACAGGGGAAAACATTCAGTACTTC
TRBJ1-2 | NA | NA | TRBV30 | CAWSVQVVGGYTF | TGTGCCTGGAGTGTACAAGTGGTGGGCGGCTACACCTTC
TRBJ2-3 | TRBD1 | NA | TRBV7-9 | CASSFRGTTDTQYF | TGTGCCAGCAGCTTCAGGGGGACGACAGATACGCAGTATTTT
TRBJ1-4 | TRBD1 | NA | TRBV10-3 | CAIALDRDNEKLFF | TGTGCCATCGCTCTCGACAGGGATAATGAAAAACTGTTTTTT
TRBJ1-5 | NA | NA | TRBV5-1 | CASSLGQPDNQPQHF | TGCGCCAGCAGCTTGGGACAGCCAGACAATCAGCCCCAGCATTTT